Sequencing of this T cell receptor beta chain was carried out in a study of graft-versus-host responses after intestinal transplantation. About the research overall: Recipients underwent multivisceral, liver-intestinal, or isolated intestinal transplants. Anti-thymocyte globulin served as induction for all recipients, who then took tacrolimus and steroids for three to four years. The study, taken as a whole, reports: Investigators detected GvH clones in recipient marrow, with some emerging earlier in ileum or blood. Graft-donor T cell macrochimerism in patients accompanied high graft-versus-host to host-versus-graft clonal ratios in allografts.

A remark on this clone: What it binds is not known.

The trim removed 4 bases at V and 9 bases at J, leaving 10 bases unmatched. Germline V gene data show CDR1 as MNHNY and CDR2 as SVGAGI (reference sequence). The CDR3 extends over 15 amino acids. Method: immunoSEQ multiplex PCR; TCRdb's copy keeps in-frame clones and lacks some. The table has 95,000 to 150,000 clones, approximately 95% seen once. The sequencing here drew on unstimulated CD8+ T cells sorted from spleen or lymph node cells, taken before intestinal transplant. The genes are TRBV6-6 and TRBJ2-1, with 9 bases matching TRBD1. The clonotype originates from a human donor who received an intestinal transplant. As DNA, the CDR3 is TGTGCCAGCAGTTCCCTCGGGACAGGGATTCCTGAGCAGTTCTTC. Translation gives CASSSLGTGIPEQFF.